This T cell receptor (beta chain) stems from a study of shared clonotypes between healthy human individuals. At the level of the study: Every donor yielded three CD4 naive, three CD4 memory, two CD8 naive and one CD8 memory plate.

V lost 1 base to trimming and J lost 8 bases, with 8 bases between them. The germline V gene has CDR1 DFQATT and CDR2 SNEGSKA (reference sequence). The CDR3 contains 11 residues. This clone was seen only once. Antigen: not known. This CDR3 is also generated by other DNA sequences in the sample. The table came from immunoSEQ multiplex PCR; TCRdb's copy has only in-frame clones and leaves some out. The sample has some 2,500,000 clones, roughly 93% seen once; the top ten hold approximately 0.35%. Study findings and constraints: The sharing of 5% to 6.5% of naive CD4 clonotypes was seen across a few donors. All-four-donor shared clonotypes had higher generation probabilities than non-shared clonotypes did.

The sample was naive CD4+ T cells from PBMCs. Subset noted: CD45RA+ positively selected. The rearrangement joins TRBV20-1 to TRBJ1-1, with TRBD1 as a possible D gene (5 bases). The TCR originated in a man between 18 and 35 years old in good health. Some clones in this sample may be carry-over from other donors' samples. The CDR3 coding sequence is TGCAGTGCTAGAGTCGGGGCCGAAGCTTTCTTT. This codes for CSARVGAEAFF.